This note documents a single T cell receptor (beta chain) sequence. Its antigen is currently unknown. This record comes from a study of a mutant IDH1 vaccine in newly diagnosed glioma. General study findings and limits: Apparently unrelated to pseudoprogression were changes in the top peripheral T cell clonotypes.

Some clones are missing from TCRdb's copy, which holds only in-frame ones; the method was immunoSEQ multiplex PCR. The table includes roughly 40,000 clones, 65% to 90% detected once. The time point: week 35, safety follow-up. Vaccination comprised doses that each held 300 ug of mutant IDH1 20-mer peptide, plus topical imiquimod. Trimming at V came to 4 bases and at J to 4 bases, leaving 6 bases not matched to a gene. The CDR3 sequence is 15 residues long. In germline, CDR1 is SEHNR, CDR2 FQNEAQ (reference sequence). The chain combines TRBV7-9 with TRBJ1-3; 8 nucleotides line up with TRBD1. This receptor was taken from a woman aged 45-59 years with glioma. Sequenced material: PBMCs, taken from a glioma patient whose treatment included an IDH1 peptide vaccine. The CDR3 DNA sequence: TGTGCCAGCAGCTCCCTCGGACAGGGAGGAAACACCATATATTTT. Translated, it gives CASSSLGQGGNTIYF.